These 5 T cell receptor beta chains originate from one sample sequenced in a study of regulatory T cells in long-lasting Graves disease. Time point here: newly diagnosed GD, antithyroid drugs for less than 3 months. Generation of the TCR library employed RNA extracted from PBMCs. Arm-PCR of CDR3 regions and iRepertoire HTBI primers were the basis on which TCR beta libraries were built. MiXCR, applied by TCRdb to the multiplex PCR reads, yields one record per CDR3 protein. The table shows under 450,000 distinct CDR3 sequences, with over 9.5% occurring only once. This sample also belongs to another study, concerning T cells in Graves' hyperthyroidism and ophthalmopathy.

The sample was peripheral blood mononuclear cells (PBMCs), taken at new diagnosis, from a patient treated with antithyroid drugs. The source is a woman younger than 30 with Graves disease.

A word on this clonotype: A read error is possible here, since a much larger clone lies one base away. The rearrangement uses TRBV20-1 and TRBJ1-1; D call uncertain. V lost 3 bases and J lost 4, with 24 bases in between. The CDR3 covers 17 residues. Germline V gene sequence: CDR1 DFQATT, CDR2 SNEGSKA (reference sequence). The CDR3 DNA is TGCAGTGCTAGTGGTCCCTTAGAGAAATCAGCGAGCACTGAAGCTTTCTTT. This encodes CSASGPLEKSASTEAFF.

This clonotype was counted many times. This rearrangement joins TRBV9 to TRBJ2-7; TRBD2 aligns across 7 bases. V was pared by 2 bases and J by 5 bases, with 7 bases of the junction left unmatched. In germline, CDR1 is SGDLS, CDR2 YYNGEE. The length of the CDR3 is 14 residues. CDR3 amino acids: CASSVDGRFHEQYF. The DNA of the CDR3 is TGTGCCAGCAGCGTTGACGGGAGGTTCCACGAGCAGTACTTC.

Here the CDR3 reads CASSGSSSNRDEQFF. In DNA, the CDR3 is TGTGCCAGCAGTGGGTCTTCGTCGAACCGCGATGAGCAGTTCTTC. J is TRBJ2-1 and V is TRBV12-3 or TRBV12-4, with D unresolved. The CDR3 contains 15 residues. With 5 bases removed from V and 8 bases from J, the gap between germline ends came to 19 bases.

The chain links TRBV20-1 to TRBJ2-7; maybe TRBD1 (5 bases). CDR1 DFQATT and CDR2 SNEGSKA come from the germline V gene (reference sequence). This CDR3 has 15 residues. V lost 1 base, J lost 4 bases, and 17 bases lay in between. The CDR3 DNA sequence: TGCAGTGCTAGAGCGCTCAGGGTTTCAATATACGAGCAGTACTTC. Residues: CSARALRVSIYEQYF.

This clonotype was seen at least ten times. The V call is TRBV20-1, the J call TRBJ2-3, with 12 bases identical to TRBD2. The CDR3 contains 18 residues. Germline V gene sequence: CDR1 DFQATT, CDR2 SNEGSKA (reference sequence). Germline trimming cut 2 bases from V and 2 bases from J; bases unmatched to any gene: 11. CDR3 amino acids: CSARRYLAGGDHTDTQYF. The CDR3 coding sequence is TGCAGTGCTAGACGTTACCTAGCGGGGGGGGACCACACAGATACGCAGTATTTT.